The 14 T cell receptor beta chains below all came from one sample that was sequenced in a study. TCRdb reanalysed the RT-PCR reads using MiXCR and keeps one entry per CDR3 protein. The table has about 680,000 distinct CDR3 sequences, 11% to 15% seen once. Sequencing was performed on memory CD4+ T cells from blood. The receptors stem from a female donor in good health, serving as a healthy control.

This clonotype occurred many times. The chain links TRBV4-3 to TRBJ2-1; TRBD2 matches 8 bases. The CDR3 is made up of 14 amino acids. CDR1 and CDR2 from the germline V gene are LGHNA and YSLEER. The J segment lost 8 bases and the V segment lost 4 bases, leaving 7 bases of the junction unmatched. In nucleotides, the CDR3 is TGCGCCAGCAGCCCGGGAGGGCCGATCTATGAGCAGTTCTTC. Protein: CASSPGGPIYEQFF.

This clonotype was observed a handful of times. The chain employs TRBV5-6 and TRBJ1-3; the match to TRBD1 covers 7 bases. Germline V gives CDR1 SGHDT, CDR2 YYEEEE. The ends lost 4 bases at V and 4 bases at J; junction bases unmatched: 8. This CDR3 contains 15 residues. CDR3: CASSRRGLRGNTIYF. Here the CDR3 DNA reads TGTGCCAGCAGCCGAAGGGGGCTAAGGGGAAACACCATATATTTT.

This clonotype was counted only a few times. The chain is built from TRBV5-1 and TRBJ1-1; D might be TRBD1 (6 bases). The germline gives CDR1 SGHRS, CDR2 YFSETQ. V lost 3 bases, J lost 0 bases, and 24 bases lay in between. The CDR3 consists of 19 residues. The CDR3 sequence: CASSSALQGSGPMNTEAFF. In DNA form, the CDR3 reads TGCGCCAGCAGCTCGGCCCTACAGGGAAGTGGCCCCATGAACACTGAAGCTTTCTTT.

This clonotype was recorded many times. V gene TRBV20-1 combines with J gene TRBJ2-5; TRBD2 aligns across 7 bases. The CDR3 extends over 15 amino acids. Germline loops: CDR1 DFQATT, CDR2 SNEGSKA (reference sequence). V lost 2 bases to trimming and J lost 5 bases; unmatched junction nucleotides: 11. The CDR3 sequence is CSARRGGLYQETQYF. The CDR3 DNA reads as TGCAGTGCTAGAAGGGGAGGGCTATATCAGGAGACCCAGTACTTC.

This chain links TRBV5-5 with TRBJ2-2, with 7 positions matching TRBD2. Germline lookup yields CDR1 SGHKS and CDR2 YYEKEE (reference sequence). J was trimmed by 3 bases and V by 6 bases; bases with no gene match: 8. This CDR3 spans 15 amino acids. The CDR3 nucleotides are TGTGCCAGCATCCCCTTGGGGGGGTACACCGGGGAGCTGTTTTTT. Translation: CASIPLGGYTGELFF.

This clonotype was counted at least ten times. V usage is TRBV6-5 and J usage is TRBJ1-5; D call uncertain. The germline gives CDR1 MNHEY, CDR2 SVGAGI. CDR3 length equals 13 residues. Between the trimmed V and J ends, which lost 2 bases and 2 bases, there was a span of 4 bases. The CDR3 bases are TGTGCCAGCAGTTACAGAGGCAATCAGCCCCAGCATTTT. As protein: CASSYRGNQPQHF.

The sample holds one count of this clonotype. The chain couples TRBV5-1 to TRBJ2-2; 7 bases are a match to TRBD1. V trimming: 6 bases; J trimming: 1 base; junction bases outside the gene matches: 3. The V gene's germline CDR1 is SGHRS and CDR2 YFSETQ. The CDR3 sequence is 14 residues long. CDR3 DNA sequence: TGCGCCAGCAAAGGGACAGAGAACACCGGGGAGCTGTTTTTT. It encodes CASKGTENTGELFF.

This clonotype occurred a few times. This chain connects TRBV6-5 to TRBJ1-1; 9 bases fit TRBD1. Germline lookup yields CDR1 MNHEY and CDR2 SVGAGI. The junction had 16 bases not matched to a gene; V was cut back by 6 bases and J by 5 bases. This CDR3 is 17 amino acids long. CDR3 sequence reads: CASSGNYGTGYHTEAFF. CDR3 coding DNA: TGTGCCAGCAGCGGTAACTACGGGACAGGGTATCATACTGAAGCTTTCTTT.

J is TRBJ1-1 and V is TRBV7-2; D is ambiguous. Germline CDR1 is SGHTA and CDR2 is FQGNSA. Trimming shortened V by 2 bases and J by 6 bases, and 13 bases separated the two germline ends. The CDR3 loop spans 14 amino acids. The CDR3, as DNA: TGTGCCAGCAGCTTAAATAGGGTCACAGCTGAAGCTTTCTTT. Protein: CASSLNRVTAEAFF.

This clonotype was picked up many times. The chain links TRBV15 to TRBJ2-2; no definite D call. This CDR3 has 15 residues. In germline, CDR1 is LNHNV, CDR2 YYDKDF (reference sequence). V was trimmed by 0 bases and J by 6 bases, leaving 11 bases between them. DNA of the CDR3: TGTGCCACCAGCAGAGATCTTTTGCGGTCCGGGGAGCTGTTTTTT. Translating it yields CATSRDLLRSGELFF.

The chain couples TRBV7-9 to TRBJ1-1, with 10 nucleotides matching TRBD1. Germline CDR1 reads SEHNR; CDR2 reads FQNEAQ (reference sequence). V dropped 5 bases and J dropped 4; count of bases not matched to a gene: 13. The CDR3 consists of 17 residues. This CDR3 is CASSPDPGQGFGTEAFF. As DNA, the CDR3 is TGTGCCAGCAGCCCCGATCCGGGACAGGGGTTCGGCACTGAAGCTTTCTTT.

The chain carries TRBV29-1 and TRBJ1-1; D gene ambiguous. The germline V gene has CDR1 SQVTM and CDR2 ANQGSEA. V was cut by 3 bases and J by 4 bases, with 9 bases left in between. CDR3 size: 12 residues. The CDR3 region is CSVEGTSTEAFF. The DNA of the CDR3 is TGCAGCGTTGAGGGAACGAGCACTGAAGCTTTCTTT.

V and J are TRBV7-2 and TRBJ1-1; TRBD1 might be the D (5 bases). Trimming took off 4 bases at V and 1 base at J, with 16 bases between the two ends. This CDR3 has 16 amino acids. The germline CDR1 and CDR2 sequences are SGHTA and FQGNSA. The CDR3 protein is CASSSGGSRANTEAFF. Here the CDR3 DNA reads TGTGCCAGCAGCTCCGGTGGCAGCAGGGCGAACACTGAAGCTTTCTTT.

In its sample, this clonotype was seen a few times. This sequence joins TRBV7-8 and TRBJ2-7; 9 bases align to TRBD2. Germline CDR1 and CDR2: SGHVS and FQNEAQ. CDR3 size: 13 residues. With V trimmed by 7 bases and J by 4 bases, 5 bases remained unmatched. The CDR3 region is CASNRLADYEQYF. CDR3 nucleotide sequence: TGTGCCAGCAACCGACTAGCGGATTACGAGCAGTACTTC.